The 7 T cell receptor beta chains reported below all come from one sample, sequenced in a study of T cell responses to AZD1222 COVID-19 vaccine. The data were produced by immunoSEQ multiplex PCR, yet TCRdb's version contains in-frame clones alone and is incomplete. The table has roughly 65,000 clones, about three quarters seen once; the top ten hold about 12%. The specimen was peripheral blood, collected on day 0 of AZD1222 vaccination. The source of these receptors is an adult in good health.

This chain joins TRBV2 and TRBJ2-1; 10 bases are shared with TRBD2. With 2 bases clipped from V and 5 bases from J, the junction kept 6 bases outside the gene matches. The CDR3 loop spans 16 amino acids. Germline-derived CDR1 and CDR2 are SNHLY and FYNNEI. The CDR3 DNA follows: TGTGCCAGCAGTGAATTAGCGGGGGGCCTCAACAATGAGCAGTTCTTC. Protein: CASSELAGGLNNEQFF. The variable domain in full, completed from reference TRBV2 and TRBJ2-1, reads EPEVTQTPSHQVTQMGQEVILRCVPISNHLYFYWYRQILGQKVEFLVSFYNNEISEKSEIFDDQFSVERPDGSNFTLKIRSTKLEDSAMYFCASSELAGGLNNEQFFGPGTRLTVL.

The chain recombines TRBV6-5 with TRBJ2-7, with TRBD1 matching 9 bases. J lost 2 bases, V lost 2 bases, and 4 bases had no gene match. CDR1 is MNHEY and CDR2 is SVGAGI in the germline V gene. The CDR3 runs 15 residues. The CDR3 sequence is CASSYVQGATYEQYF. CDR3 in DNA: TGTGCCAGCAGTTACGTACAGGGGGCGACCTACGAGCAGTACTTC.

This clone was seen only once. V and J are TRBV19 and TRBJ2-5; 12 bases are shared with TRBD2. There are 17 residues in the CDR3. V lost 3 bases and J lost 4; bases outside the gene matches: 9. Looked up from germline, CDR1 is LNHDA and CDR2 is SQIVND (reference sequence). The CDR3 region has the DNA TGTGCCAGTAGTATGATATGGACTAGCGGGGAGGGAGAGACCCAGTACTTC. It translates to CASSMIWTSGEGETQYF. Variable domain in full (rest from reference TRBV19 and TRBJ2-5): DGGITQSPKYLFRKEGQNVTLSCEQNLNHDAMYWYRQDPGQGLRLIYYSQIVNDFQKGDIAEGYSVSREKKESFPLTVTSAQKNPTAFYLCASSMIWTSGEGETQYFGPGTRLLVL.

This rearrangement joins TRBV4-2 to TRBJ1-2; D is unclear. There are 14 residues in the CDR3. Trimming took off 5 bases at V and 2 bases at J, with 12 bases between the two ends. Germline CDR1 and CDR2: LGHNA and YNFKEQ. The CDR3 sequence is CASSTDGENYGYTF. CDR3 in DNA: TGTGCCAGCAGCACAGATGGGGAAAACTATGGCTACACCTTC.

The chain couples TRBV19 to TRBJ1-5, with 10 bases fitting TRBD1. Germline V gene lookup returns CDR1 LNHDA and CDR2 SQIVND (reference sequence). This CDR3 is 15 amino acids long. V dropped 6 bases and J dropped 7; count of bases not matched to a gene: 9. The CDR3 DNA is TGTGCCAGTAGGCCTACCGGGACAGGGGACCAGCCCCAGCATTTT. As protein: CASRPTGTGDQPQHF.

In this sample, this clone turned up once. The genes are TRBV4-3 and TRBJ2-5, with 7 bases identical to TRBD2. Trimming cost V 0 bases and J 6 bases; bases outside gene matches: 7. Germline V gene lookup returns CDR1 LGHNA and CDR2 YSLEER. CDR3 size: 15 residues. The CDR3 loop is CASSQDRDYRKTQYF. DNA for the CDR3: TGCGCCAGCAGCCAAGATCGGGACTATCGAAAGACCCAGTACTTC.

This clone showed up just once. This chain connects TRBV2 to TRBJ1-1, with no clear D. CDR1 and CDR2 from the germline V gene are SNHLY and FYNNEI. CDR3 length: 13 residues. V shed 1 base and J shed 1 base, with 4 bases lying between them. CDR3 sequence reads: CASSEEGNTEAFF. The CDR3 DNA reads TGTGCCAGCAGTGAAGAGGGGAACACTGAAGCTTTCTTT.